A selection of T cell receptor beta chains follows, all from one sample in a study of blood T cell repertoires in COVID-19. Repertoires were generated with immunoSEQ multiplex PCR, while TCRdb's copy carries only in-frame clones and drops some. The sample includes 60,000 to 85,000 clones, 70% to 90% of them seen just once. Sequencing used peripheral blood. These receptors were collected from a man in his fifties or sixties with active COVID-19. Both conserved end residues are part of each CDR3. A D gene is named only where the DNA matches it firmly. Size tells how often a clone was seen (once, few, many) or the class of an expanded clone, and some rows leave it out.

size | length | D | J | V | CDR3 | DNA
- | 16 | TRBD2 | TRBJ2-3 | TRBV11-2 | CASSLGLAGGTDTQYF | TGTGCCAGCAGCTTAGGGCTAGCGGGGGGCACAGATACGCAGTATTTT
- | 14 | - | TRBJ2-5 | TRBV3-1/TRBV3-2 | CASSQDSVRETQYF | TGTGCCAGCAGCCAAGATAGCGTAAGGGAGACCCAGTACTTC
- | 11 | - | TRBJ2-7 | TRBV12-3/TRBV12-4 | CASKRAQQQYF | TGTGCCAGCAAGCGGGCCCAGCAGCAGTACTTC
- | 15 | - | TRBJ1-2 | TRBV28 | CASSSIAIANYGYTF | TGTGCCAGCAGTTCGATCGCTATAGCAAACTATGGCTACACCTTC
- | 14 | - | TRBJ1-2 | TRBV19 | CASSLTPGGYGYTF | TGTGCCAGTAGTCTCACACCGGGGGGCTATGGCTACACCTTC
once | 12 | - | TRBJ1-1 | TRBV3-1/TRBV3-2 | CASSQPGTEAFF | TGTGCCAGCAGCCAACCCGGGACAGAAGCTTTCTTT
once | 12 | - | TRBJ2-7 | TRBV29-1 | CSVADRSYEQYF | TGCAGCGTTGCTGACAGGTCCTACGAGCAGTACTTC
- | 17 | - | TRBJ2-3 | TRBV7-2 | CASSLRWRPSSTDTQYF | TGTGCCAGCAGCCTGCGTTGGCGGCCCTCTAGCACAGATACGCAGTATTTT
- | 15 | - | TRBJ2-3 | TRBV5-4 | CASSYGRGGTDTQYF | TGTGCCAGCAGCTACGGGAGAGGAGGCACAGATACGCAGTATTTT
- | 16 | TRBD1 | TRBJ2-2 | TRBV2 | CASSDFRQGNTGELFF | TGTGCCAGCAGTGACTTCCGACAGGGGAACACCGGGGAGCTGTTTTTT
- | 13 | - | TRBJ2-1 | TRBV4-1 | CASSQARDNEQFF | TGCGCCAGCAGCCAAGCCAGGGACAATGAGCAGTTCTTC
medium-sized | 11 | - | TRBJ2-7 | TRBV2 | CASSALYEQYF | TGTGCCAGCAGTGCTCTCTACGAGCAGTACTTC
- | 11 | - | TRBJ2-7 | TRBV11-2 | CASSLYYEQYF | TGTGCCAGCAGCCTTTACTACGAGCAGTACTTC
few | 15 | - | TRBJ2-5 | TRBV5-8 | CASSFGWGGRETQYF | TGTGCCAGCAGCTTCGGTTGGGGGGGCCGGGAGACCCAGTACTTC
- | 15 | TRBD2 | TRBJ2-1 | TRBV7-2 | CASSVSAGVWYEQFF | TGTGCCAGCAGCGTATCCGCGGGAGTCTGGTATGAGCAGTTCTTC
- | 15 | TRBD1 | TRBJ1-1 | TRBV30 | CAWSVPGTANTEAFF | TGTGCCTGGAGTGTTCCCGGGACAGCAAACACTGAAGCTTTCTTT
- | 15 | TRBD1 | TRBJ1-2 | TRBV9 | CASSATGTGSTGYTF | TGTGCCAGCAGCGCAACCGGGACAGGGTCGACCGGCTACACCTTC
- | 13 | - | TRBJ2-2 | TRBV5-4 | CASSVRDTGELFF | TGTGCCAGCAGCGTCCGGGACACCGGGGAGCTGTTTTTT
- | 15 | - | TRBJ1-2 | TRBV5-6 | CASSLGGARGNGYTF | TGTGCCAGCAGCTTGGGTGGGGCGCGTGGAAATGGCTACACCTTC
medium-sized | 13 | - | TRBJ1-1 | TRBV19 | CASNEQLNTEAFF | TGTGCCAGTAACGAACAGTTGAACACTGAAGCTTTCTTT
- | 14 | - | TRBJ2-1 | TRBV28 | CASSSIPTRGEQFF | TGTGCCAGCAGTTCGATACCTACTCGAGGTGAGCAGTTCTTC
- | 12 | - | TRBJ1-2 | TRBV11-3 | CASSLGPGGYTF | TGTGCCAGCAGCTTAGGTCCGGGAGGCTACACCTTC
- | 17 | - | TRBJ2-7 | TRBV7-9 | CASSATSFTRASYEQYF | TGTGCCAGCAGCGCCACATCCTTTACGAGGGCCTCCTACGAGCAGTACTTC
- | 17 | TRBD2 | TRBJ2-2 | TRBV7-2 | CASSDQGLAGGPGELFF | TGTGCCAGCAGCGACCAGGGACTAGCGGGGGGGCCCGGGGAGCTGTTTTTT
- | 16 | TRBD1 | TRBJ1-3 | TRBV4-1 | CASSQLTGGDGNTIYF | TGCGCCAGCAGCCAGTTGACAGGGGGCGATGGAAACACCATATATTTT
- | 16 | - | TRBJ1-1 | TRBV5-6 | CASSLSHRQTNTEAFF | TGTGCCAGCAGCTTAAGCCACAGACAGACGAACACTGAAGCTTTCTTT
- | 13 | - | TRBJ1-2 | TRBV7-3 | CASSQSAAYGYTF | TGTGCCAGCAGCCAATCGGCGGCCTATGGCTACACCTTC
- | 15 | TRBD1 | TRBJ2-7 | TRBV5-5 | CASSFRDRGSHEQYF | TGTGCCAGCAGCTTCCGGGACAGGGGCTCCCACGAGCAGTACTTC
- | 14 | - | TRBJ2-1 | TRBV7-2 | CASSFFGTYNEQFF | TGTGCCAGCAGCTTCTTCGGGACCTACAATGAGCAGTTCTTC
- | 14 | - | TRBJ2-3 | TRBV4-1 | CASSQETATDTQYF | TGCGCCAGCAGCCAAGAAACTGCTACAGATACGCAGTATTTT
- | 15 | - | TRBJ2-3 | TRBV5-4 | CASSLPAASTDTQYF | TGTGCCAGCAGTCTTCCAGCGGCTAGCACAGATACGCAGTATTTT
- | 13 | - | TRBJ2-7 | TRBV21-1 | CASSFGPTYEQYF | TGTGCCAGCAGCTTTGGCCCCACCTACGAGCAGTACTTC
once | 12 | - | TRBJ1-2 | TRBV13 | CASGYRDGGYTF | TGTGCCAGCGGCTACAGGGACGGAGGCTACACCTTC
- | 14 | TRBD2 | TRBJ2-7 | TRBV29-1 | CSVVTSGFSYEQYF | TGCAGCGTCGTGACTAGCGGATTCTCCTACGAGCAGTACTTC
- | 16 | TRBD2 | TRBJ2-3 | TRBV27 | CASSSLAGAFTDTQYF | TGTGCCAGCAGTTCCCTAGCGGGGGCCTTCACAGATACGCAGTATTTT
- | 14 | TRBD2 | TRBJ2-4 | TRBV19 | CASSIVGGVNIQYF | TGTGCCAGTAGTATAGTTGGGGGGGTGAACATTCAGTACTTC
- | 15 | - | TRBJ1-6 | TRBV7-2 | CASSSTGADNSPLHF | TGTGCCAGCAGCTCTACAGGTGCCGATAATTCACCCCTCCACTTT
- | 15 | TRBD2 | TRBJ2-1 | TRBV5-1 | CASRLAGGLNNEQFF | TGCGCCAGCAGACTAGCGGGGGGACTAAACAATGAGCAGTTCTTC
- | 17 | TRBD1 | TRBJ2-1 | TRBV4-2 | CASSFRAGTATYNEQFF | TGTGCCAGCAGTTTCAGGGCCGGGACAGCAACCTACAATGAGCAGTTCTTC
- | 15 | - | TRBJ2-7 | TRBV11-3 | CASSLGGRGSYEQYF | TGTGCCAGCAGCCTCGGGGGGCGGGGCTCCTACGAGCAGTACTTC
- | 13 | - | TRBJ2-7 | TRBV6-5 | CASSSSGTYEQYF | TGTGCCAGCAGCTCTTCAGGTACCTACGAGCAGTACTTC
once | 18 | TRBD2 | TRBJ2-7 | TRBV5-6 | CASSFLLTASGRSYEQYF | TGTGCCAGCAGCTTCCTATTAACCGCTAGCGGAAGGTCCTACGAGCAGTACTTC
- | 14 | TRBD2 | TRBJ2-7 | TRBV7-8 | CASSSSGSSYEQYF | TGTGCCAGCAGCTCTAGCGGGAGCTCCTACGAGCAGTACTTC
- | 16 | - | TRBJ2-1 | TRBV12-1 | CASTPAGLAGGYEQFF | TGTGCCAGCACCCCCGCCGGACTAGCGGGAGGCTATGAGCAGTTCTTC
- | 13 | - | TRBJ1-1 | TRBV7-2 | CASSQREDTEAFF | TGTGCCAGCAGCCAGCGGGAAGACACTGAAGCTTTCTTT
- | 14 | - | TRBJ1-1 | TRBV29-1 | CSVARRQAHTEAFF | TGCAGCGTGGCCCGCCGACAGGCCCACACTGAAGCTTTCTTT
- | 12 | - | TRBJ2-4 | TRBV7-8 | CASSPNSNIQYF | TGTGCCAGCAGCCCCAACTCGAACATTCAGTACTTC
few | 14 | TRBD2 | TRBJ2-5 | TRBV10-2 | CASRGLAGEETQYF | TGCGCCAGCAGAGGACTAGCGGGAGAAGAGACCCAGTACTTC
- | 14 | TRBD1 | TRBJ1-5 | TRBV27 | CASSDRGLNQPQHF | TGTGCCAGCAGTGACAGGGGGCTGAATCAGCCCCAGCATTTT
- | 16 | TRBD2 | TRBJ2-5 | TRBV5-1 | CASSPPSGRAGETQYF | TGCGCCAGCAGCCCCCCTAGCGGGAGGGCGGGGGAGACCCAGTACTTC